A selection of T cell receptor beta chains follows, all from one sample in a study of shared clonotypes between healthy human individuals. The data were produced by immunoSEQ multiplex PCR, yet TCRdb's version contains in-frame clones alone and is incomplete. The data contain about 2.1 million clones, 90% to 95% of them singletons. The sample comprised naive CD8+ T cells from PBMCs. The receptors were gathered from a man in his late teens or twenties in good health. Some clones in this sample may be carry-over from other donors' samples. CDR3s include the opening cysteine and the closing phenylalanine or tryptophan. Each record gives: CDR3 length, J gene, V gene, CDR3 protein.

15 | TRBJ1-3 | TRBV27 | CASSRTVDSGNTIYF
15 | TRBJ2-3 | TRBV7-2 | CASSSGLVLTDTQYF
12 | TRBJ2-3 | TRBV5-1 | CASSLGGTGSYF
15 | TRBJ2-7 | TRBV7-6 | CASSSSLGPAYEQYF
18 | TRBJ2-7 | TRBV27 | CASSPPSIAGGLFYEQYF
15 | TRBJ2-2 | TRBV7-2 | CASSFGRILTGELFF
15 | TRBJ1-5 | TRBV5-1 | CASSLTDGSNQPQHF
14 | TRBJ2-7 | TRBV30 | CAWSRGQDPYEQYF
12 | TRBJ2-1 | TRBV5-1 | CASSLGGDEQFF
18 | TRBJ2-2 | TRBV5-6 | CASSPETGGAFKVGELFF
14 | TRBJ2-7 | TRBV28 | CASSQNAASYEQYF
15 | TRBJ1-1 | TRBV6-1 | CASTMGQGTETEAFF
12 | TRBJ1-2 | TRBV27 | CASSRGEGGYTF
17 | TRBJ1-3 | TRBV9 | CASSPATGAEEGNTIYF
16 | TRBJ2-7 | TRBV5-6 | CASSLWETGGISEQYF
17 | TRBJ2-7 | TRBV19 | CASSSFSGGESSYEQYF
14 | TRBJ2-5 | TRBV2 | CASRRTGANETQYF
14 | TRBJ1-1 | TRBV6-5 | CASSYGEGYTEAFF
14 | TRBJ2-1 | TRBV27 | CASRDSATYNEQFF
15 | TRBJ1-1 | TRBV5-1 | CASSLDKGAFAEAFF
13 | TRBJ2-3 | TRBV4-2 | CASSQVRLNTQYF
15 | TRBJ2-7 | TRBV11-2 | CASSLAAGRTYEQYF
16 | TRBJ1-3 | TRBV28 | CASSLVLQGSGNTIYF
12 | TRBJ1-4 | TRBV28 | CASSPSQALLFF
13 | TRBJ2-1 | TRBV5-1 | CASSPGLAGYEFF
14 | TRBJ2-1 | TRBV27 | CASSSRTGHNEQFF
13 | TRBJ1-2 | TRBV27 | CASSSKGARGYTF
13 | TRBJ2-7 | TRBV19 | CASSITTSSEQYF
16 | TRBJ2-1 | TRBV11-2 | CASSYYRISSYNEQFF
15 | TRBJ1-5 | TRBV28 | CASRQPGQGYQPQHF